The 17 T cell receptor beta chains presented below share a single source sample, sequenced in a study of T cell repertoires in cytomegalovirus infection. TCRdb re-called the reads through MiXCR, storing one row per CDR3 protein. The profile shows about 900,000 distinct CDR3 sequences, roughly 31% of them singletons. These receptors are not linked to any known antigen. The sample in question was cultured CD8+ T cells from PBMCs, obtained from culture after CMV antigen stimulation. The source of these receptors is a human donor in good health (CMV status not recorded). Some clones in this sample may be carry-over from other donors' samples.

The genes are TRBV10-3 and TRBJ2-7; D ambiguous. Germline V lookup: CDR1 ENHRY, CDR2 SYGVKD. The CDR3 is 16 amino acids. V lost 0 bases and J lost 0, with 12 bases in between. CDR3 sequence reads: CAISESKKGSSYEQYF. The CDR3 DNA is TGTGCCATCAGTGAGTCAAAAAAGGGTTCCTCCTACGAGCAGTACTTC.

CDR3 nucleotides: TGCGCCAGCCTGAGCAGGTCCTTTTCCTACAATGAGCAGTTCTTC. As protein: CASLSRSFSYNEQFF. The chain recombines TRBV10-2 with TRBJ2-1; no clear D. This CDR3 has 15 residues. Deletions cut 8 bases from V and 1 base from J, with 15 bases between. The V gene's germline CDR1 is WSHSY and CDR2 SAAADI.

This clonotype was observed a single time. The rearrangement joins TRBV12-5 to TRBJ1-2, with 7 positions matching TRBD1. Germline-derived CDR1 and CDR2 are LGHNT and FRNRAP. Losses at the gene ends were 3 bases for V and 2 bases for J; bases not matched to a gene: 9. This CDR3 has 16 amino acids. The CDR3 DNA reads TGTGCTAGTGGTTTTAACACCGGGACAGAAAACTATGGCTACACCTTC. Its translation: CASGFNTGTENYGYTF.

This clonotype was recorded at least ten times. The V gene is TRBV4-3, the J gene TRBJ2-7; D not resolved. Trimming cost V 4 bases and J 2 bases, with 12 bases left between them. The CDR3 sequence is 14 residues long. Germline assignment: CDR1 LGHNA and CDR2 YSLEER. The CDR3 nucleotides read TGCGCCAGCAGCCTCAACGTAGGAACCTACGAGCAGTACGTC. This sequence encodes CASSLNVGTYEQYV.

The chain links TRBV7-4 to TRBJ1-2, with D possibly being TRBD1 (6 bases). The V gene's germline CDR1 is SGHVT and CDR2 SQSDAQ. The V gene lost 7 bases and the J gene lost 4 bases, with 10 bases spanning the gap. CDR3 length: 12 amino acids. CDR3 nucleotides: TGTGCCAGCACAGGGGCAACCTATGGCTACACCTTC. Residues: CASTGATYGYTF.

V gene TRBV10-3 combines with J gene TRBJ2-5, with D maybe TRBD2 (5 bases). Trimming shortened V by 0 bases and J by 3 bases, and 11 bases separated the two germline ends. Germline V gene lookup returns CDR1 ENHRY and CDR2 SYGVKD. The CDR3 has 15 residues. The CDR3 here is CAISESAGRKETQYF. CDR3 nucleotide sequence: TGTGCCATCAGTGAGTCGGCGGGCAGAAAAGAGACCCAGTACTTC.

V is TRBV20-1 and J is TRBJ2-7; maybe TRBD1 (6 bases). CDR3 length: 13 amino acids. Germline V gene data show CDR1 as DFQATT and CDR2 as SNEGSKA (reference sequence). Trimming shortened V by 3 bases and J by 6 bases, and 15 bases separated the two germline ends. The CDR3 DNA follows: TGCAGTGCTAGCACAGGGAAAGGGGGCGAGCAGTACGTC. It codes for CSASTGKGGEQYV.

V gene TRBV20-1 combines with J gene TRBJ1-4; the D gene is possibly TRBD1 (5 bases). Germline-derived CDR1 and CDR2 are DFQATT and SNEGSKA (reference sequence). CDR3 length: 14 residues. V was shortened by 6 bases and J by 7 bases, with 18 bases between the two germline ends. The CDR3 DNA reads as TGCAGTGCCCATCTTGGGGGTTCTAGTGAAAAACTGTTTTTT. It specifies CSAHLGGSSEKLFF.

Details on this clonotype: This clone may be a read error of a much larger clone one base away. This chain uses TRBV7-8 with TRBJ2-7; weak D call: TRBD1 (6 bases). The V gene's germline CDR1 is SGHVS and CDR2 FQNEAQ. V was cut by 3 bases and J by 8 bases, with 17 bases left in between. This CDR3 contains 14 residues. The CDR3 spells CASSFEQGPYKQYF. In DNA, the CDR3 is TGTGCCAGCAGCTTTGAACAGGGACCTTACAAGCAGTACTTC.

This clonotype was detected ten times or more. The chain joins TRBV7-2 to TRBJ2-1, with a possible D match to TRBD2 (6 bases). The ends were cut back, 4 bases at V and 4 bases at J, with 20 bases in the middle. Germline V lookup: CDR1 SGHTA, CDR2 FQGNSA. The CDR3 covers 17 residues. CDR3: CASSSTETRLFYNEQFF. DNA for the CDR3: TGTGCCAGCAGCTCTACGGAGACTAGGCTGTTTTACAATGAGCAGTTCTTC.

The CDR3 here is CASSDSGASGNTIYF. CDR3 DNA: TGTGCCAGCAGCGATAGCGGGGCCTCTGGAAACACCATATATTTT. The chain links TRBV7-9 to TRBJ1-3; tentative D call: TRBD1 (5 bases). With 5 bases removed from V and 0 bases from J, the gap between germline ends came to 11 bases. The CDR3 sequence is 15 residues long. Germline CDR1 SEHNR, CDR2 FQNEAQ (reference sequence).

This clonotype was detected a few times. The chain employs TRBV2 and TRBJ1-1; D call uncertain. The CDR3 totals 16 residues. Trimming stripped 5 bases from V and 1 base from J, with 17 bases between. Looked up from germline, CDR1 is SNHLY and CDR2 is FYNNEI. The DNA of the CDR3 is TGTGCCAGCAGTCGCCCCGGGCGGATCGAGAACACTGAAGCTTTCTTT. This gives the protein CASSRPGRIENTEAFF.

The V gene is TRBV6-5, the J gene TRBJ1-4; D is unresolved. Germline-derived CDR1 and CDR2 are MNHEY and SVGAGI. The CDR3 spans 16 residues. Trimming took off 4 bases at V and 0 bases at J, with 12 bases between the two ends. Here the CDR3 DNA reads TGTGCCAGCAGTTCATCGGACGGATCAACTAATGAAAAACTGTTTTTT. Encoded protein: CASSSSDGSTNEKLFF.

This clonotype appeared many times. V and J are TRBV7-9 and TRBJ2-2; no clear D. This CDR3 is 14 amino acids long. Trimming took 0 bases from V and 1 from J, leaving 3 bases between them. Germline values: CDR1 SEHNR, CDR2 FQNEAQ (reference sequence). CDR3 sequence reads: CASSLAGNTGELFF. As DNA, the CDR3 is TGTGCCAGCAGCTTAGCTGGGAACACCGGGGAGCTGTTTTTT.

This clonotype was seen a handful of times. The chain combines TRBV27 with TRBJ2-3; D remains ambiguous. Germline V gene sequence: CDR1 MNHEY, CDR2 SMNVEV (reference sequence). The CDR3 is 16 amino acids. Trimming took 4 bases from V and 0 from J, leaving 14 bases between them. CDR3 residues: CASSYLDNASTDTQYF. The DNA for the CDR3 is TGTGCCAGCAGTTACCTTGACAACGCAAGCACAGATACGCAGTATTTT.

The CDR3 region is CSARDLTANYEQYV. As DNA, the CDR3 is TGCAGTGCTAGAGATCTTACCGCCAATTACGAGCAGTACGTC. The chain employs TRBV20-1 and TRBJ2-7, with unresolved D. Germline CDR1 reads DFQATT; CDR2 reads SNEGSKA (reference sequence). The CDR3 contains 14 residues. The V and J ends lost 0 bases and 4 bases respectively, with 13 bases between them.

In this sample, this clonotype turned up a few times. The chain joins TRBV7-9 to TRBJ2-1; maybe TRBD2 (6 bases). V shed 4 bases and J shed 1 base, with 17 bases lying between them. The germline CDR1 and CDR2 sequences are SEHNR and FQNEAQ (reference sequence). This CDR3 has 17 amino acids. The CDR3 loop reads CASSSEGKVTSYNEQFF. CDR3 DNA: TGTGCCAGCAGCTCGGAGGGAAAGGTCACTTCCTACAATGAGCAGTTCTTC.